These T cell receptor beta chains were read from a single sample in a study of regulatory T cells in long-lasting Graves disease. Via MiXCR, TCRdb re-called the multiplex PCR reads, giving one row per CDR3 protein. Altogether 500,000 to 700,000 distinct CDR3 sequences are present, about 32% being singletons, with the ten largest covering 35% to 55%. The material was peripheral blood mononuclear cells (PBMCs), obtained when the disease was refractory, from a patient treated with antithyroid drugs. These receptors all stem from a female donor with Graves disease. Both conserved end residues are part of each CDR3. Fields, in order: clone size, V gene, J gene, D gene, CDR3 protein, CDR3 DNA. D genes are given only for firm matches. Only some rows state a clone size, as once, few, many or a class for expanded clones.

abundance: few
v_gene: TRBV6-4
j_gene: TRBJ2-5
d_gene: NA
CDR3aa: CASKPGVQETQYF
CDR3nt: TGTGCCAGCAAACCGGGAGTTCAAGAGACCCAGTACTTC

abundance: NA
v_gene: TRBV6-2/TRBV6-3
j_gene: TRBJ2-7
d_gene: TRBD2
CDR3aa: CASRDLSGSGNYEQYF
CDR3nt: TGTGCCAGCAGGGACCTTAGCGGGAGTGGGAACTACGAGCAGTACTTC

abundance: NA
v_gene: TRBV5-5
j_gene: TRBJ1-5
d_gene: TRBD1
CDR3aa: CASSPDRSRQPQHF
CDR3nt: TGTGCCAGCAGCCCGGACAGGTCAAGGCAGCCCCAGCATTTT

abundance: many
v_gene: TRBV12-3/TRBV12-4
j_gene: TRBJ1-1
d_gene: TRBD1
CDR3aa: CASSWDRLNTEAFF
CDR3nt: TGTGCCAGCAGTTGGGACAGATTGAACACTGAAGCTTTCTTT

abundance: NA
v_gene: TRBV19
j_gene: TRBJ1-2
d_gene: NA
CDR3aa: CASRRGGSNYGYTF
CDR3nt: TGTGCCAGTAGGAGAGGGGGATCTAACTATGGCTACACCTTC

abundance: NA
v_gene: TRBV6-2/TRBV6-3
j_gene: TRBJ1-6
d_gene: TRBD1
CDR3aa: CASSRRTGTGSWNSPLHF
CDR3nt: TGTGCCAGCAGCCGCAGGACAGGGACGGGATCGTGGAATTCACCCCTCCACTTT

abundance: NA
v_gene: TRBV20-1
j_gene: TRBJ2-7
d_gene: NA
CDR3aa: CSAGHTSGLREQYF
CDR3nt: TGCAGTGCTGGCCATACCTCAGGGTTGAGGGAGCAGTACTTC

abundance: NA
v_gene: TRBV19
j_gene: TRBJ1-1
d_gene: TRBD1
CDR3aa: CASSWSGTTPRGTEAFF
CDR3nt: TGTGCCAGTAGTTGGAGCGGGACAACCCCCAGGGGGACTGAAGCTTTCTTT

abundance: many
v_gene: TRBV12-3/TRBV12-4
j_gene: TRBJ1-2
d_gene: NA
CDR3aa: CASSLARRGANGYTF
CDR3nt: TGTGCCAGCAGTTTAGCGCGCAGGGGCGCCAATGGCTACACCTTC

abundance: NA
v_gene: TRBV6-5
j_gene: TRBJ2-4
d_gene: NA
CDR3aa: CASSYRGIQAKTIQYF
CDR3nt: TGTGCCAGCAGTTACCGGGGGATACAAGCCAAAACCATTCAGTACTTC

abundance: NA
v_gene: TRBV28
j_gene: TRBJ2-5
d_gene: TRBD2
CDR3aa: CASSPEGLAGGPQETQYF
CDR3nt: TGTGCCAGCAGCCCGGAGGGGCTAGCGGGGGGCCCCCAAGAGACCCAGTACTTC

abundance: NA
v_gene: TRBV11-2
j_gene: TRBJ2-5
d_gene: TRBD2
CDR3aa: CASSLARTSLTLPLETQYF
CDR3nt: TGTGCCAGCAGCTTAGCTAGGACTAGCCTAACCCTACCCCTGGAGACCCAGTACTTC

abundance: NA
v_gene: TRBV6-2/TRBV6-3
j_gene: TRBJ2-1
d_gene: TRBD1
CDR3aa: CASSSPTSPGTGFNEQFF
CDR3nt: TGTGCCAGCAGTTCCCCGACCTCACCCGGGACAGGGTTCAATGAGCAGTTCTTC

abundance: few
v_gene: TRBV27
j_gene: TRBJ1-1
d_gene: NA
CDR3aa: CASSLSNPTRPWGMNTEAFF
CDR3nt: TGTGCCAGCAGTTTATCTAATCCCACAAGACCTTGGGGCATGAACACTGAAGCTTTCTTT

abundance: NA
v_gene: TRBV7-9
j_gene: TRBJ1-2
d_gene: TRBD1
CDR3aa: CASSFGDSPYGYTF
CDR3nt: TGTGCCAGCAGCTTTGGGGACAGCCCCTATGGCTACACCTTC

abundance: few
v_gene: TRBV7-9
j_gene: TRBJ1-2
d_gene: NA
CDR3aa: CASSLAGTSVYGYTF
CDR3nt: TGTGCCAGCAGCTTAGCTGGGACGTCGGTATATGGCTACACCTTC

abundance: NA
v_gene: TRBV2
j_gene: TRBJ2-2
d_gene: TRBD1
CDR3aa: CASSGPGTGDSTGELFF
CDR3nt: TGTGCCAGCAGTGGACCCGGGACAGGGGACTCCACCGGGGAGCTGTTTTTT

abundance: many
v_gene: TRBV12-3/TRBV12-4
j_gene: TRBJ1-1
d_gene: NA
CDR3aa: CASSLGQGPGGAFF
CDR3nt: TGTGCCAGCAGTTTAGGGCAGGGCCCGGGTGGAGCTTTCTTT

abundance: NA
v_gene: TRBV11-2
j_gene: TRBJ2-2
d_gene: NA
CDR3aa: CASSRLRTAPIAGELFF
CDR3nt: TGTGCCAGCAGCCGACTCCGGACAGCCCCGATCGCCGGGGAGCTGTTTTTT